The text below deals with one T cell receptor (beta chain). In the original analysis: Reference gene primer amplification gave estimated nucleated cell counts. Sequencing used immunoSEQ multiplex PCR; TCRdb keeps in-frame clones, though not all of them. Clone size and V and J calls were adopted from that table, with D and trimming inferred from the DNA. This repertoire shows roughly 130,000 clones, 90% found once; its top ten account for more than 3%. The data are from a study of blood T cell repertoires in COVID-19. Study at large: Samples representing acute and convalescent COVID-19 were sourced from the United States, Italy and Spain. PBMCs, B-cell-depleted T cells, or T cells were the source of the cDNA or gDNA that made up the material.

In germline, CDR1 is SGHKS, CDR2 YYEKEE (reference sequence). The CDR3 is made up of 16 amino acids. The V gene end was trimmed by 1 base and the J gene end by 1 base; junction bases not matched to a gene: 1. This chain links TRBV5-5 with TRBJ2-1, with 11 bases that match TRBD2. Sample: peripheral blood. The clonotype comes from a man aged 45-60 years with active COVID-19. CDR3 DNA sequence: TGTGCCAGCAGCTTGCTAGCGGGAGGTTCCTACAATGAGCAGTTCTTC. Its translation is CASSLLAGGSYNEQFF.